These 8 T cell receptor beta chains were all obtained from the same sample, sequenced in a study of CXCR3-negative and CXCR3-positive naive CD8 T cells. The antigens these receptors bind are not known. General observations from the study: CXCR3-positive naive cells had more hydrophobic TRB CDR3s than CXCR3-negative naive cells.

The authors made the TRB cDNA libraries by 5' RACE using UMI labels. TCRdb re-called the 5' RACE reads; one entry per CDR3 protein, DNA not given. The table lists tens of thousands of distinct CDR3 sequences. Specimen: naive CXCR3+ CD8+ T cells from blood. Subset indicated: CD45RO-CCR7+CD27+CD95- naive CD8+ T cells expressing CXCR3 (TNR3+). The receptor set was obtained from a human donor in good health. Some clones in this sample may be carry-over from other donors' samples.

This chain joins TRBV19 and TRBJ1-1; TCRdb lists TRBD1, though no DNA is available to test this call. Germline CDR1 LNHDA, CDR2 SQIVND (reference sequence). The CDR3 runs 13 residues. The CDR3 loop reads CASQTGANTEAFF.

The chain carries TRBV24-1 and TRBJ2-7; lacking DNA, the TRBD2 call made by TCRdb goes unchecked. Germline V gene sequence: CDR1 KGHDR, CDR2 SFDVKD. The CDR3 consists of 18 residues. CDR3 loop: CATSEWTSGRAPTYEQYF.

The V call is TRBV29-1, the J call TRBJ1-2; TCRdb's assignment of TRBD1 cannot be checked, as there is no DNA. Germline assignment: CDR1 SQVTM and CDR2 ANQGSEA. This CDR3 is built from 15 residues. The CDR3: CSVDQPLSSNYGYTF.

The CDR3 sequence: CASSSRTSGRLQETQYF. This chain joins TRBV27 and TRBJ2-5; TCRdb picks TRBD2, but there is no DNA to check that call. Germline-derived CDR1 and CDR2 are MNHEY and SMNVEV (reference sequence). This CDR3 comprises 17 residues.

This chain links TRBV20-1 with TRBJ2-7; the D gene TCRdb calls, TRBD1, cannot be checked with no DNA. CDR1 DFQATT and CDR2 SNEGSKA come from the germline V gene (reference sequence). The CDR3 runs to 13 residues. This CDR3 is CSASMDNPYEQYF.

The chain links TRBV7-3 to TRBJ2-7; absent DNA, TCRdb's TRBD2 call cannot be checked. CDR1 and CDR2 from the germline V gene are SGHTA and FQGTGA. The CDR3 length is 14 residues. The chain's CDR3 is CASGRVAESYEQYF.

The chain recombines TRBV28 with TRBJ2-3. This CDR3 has 15 residues. Germline CDR1 is MDHEN and CDR2 is SYDVKM. CDR3 amino acids: CATQNGVVGTDTQYF.

The rearrangement links TRBV20-1 to TRBJ2-3. This CDR3 region has 16 residues. From germline, CDR1 is DFQATT and CDR2 SNEGSKA (reference sequence). The CDR3: CSASGLLATPTDTQYF.